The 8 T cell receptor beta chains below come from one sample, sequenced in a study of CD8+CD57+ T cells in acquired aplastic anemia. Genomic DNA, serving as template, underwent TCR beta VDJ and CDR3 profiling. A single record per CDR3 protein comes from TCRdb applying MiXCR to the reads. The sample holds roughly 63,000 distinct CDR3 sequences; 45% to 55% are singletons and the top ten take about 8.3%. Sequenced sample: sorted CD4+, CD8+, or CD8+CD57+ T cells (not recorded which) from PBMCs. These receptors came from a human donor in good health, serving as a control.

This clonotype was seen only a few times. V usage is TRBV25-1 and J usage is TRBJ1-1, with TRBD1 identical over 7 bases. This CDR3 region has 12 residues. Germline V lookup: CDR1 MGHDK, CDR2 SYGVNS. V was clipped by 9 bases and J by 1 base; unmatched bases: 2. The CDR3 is CASRQGNTEAFF. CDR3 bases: TGTGCCAGTAGACAGGGGAACACTGAAGCTTTCTTT.

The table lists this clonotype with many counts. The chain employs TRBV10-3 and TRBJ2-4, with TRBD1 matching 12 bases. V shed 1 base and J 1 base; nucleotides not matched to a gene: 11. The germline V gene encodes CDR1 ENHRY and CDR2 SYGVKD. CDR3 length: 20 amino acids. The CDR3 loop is CAISEWSGTGGGQAKNIQYF. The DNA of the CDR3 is TGTGCCATCAGTGAGTGGTCCGGGACAGGGGGCGGGCAGGCCAAAAACATTCAGTACTTC.

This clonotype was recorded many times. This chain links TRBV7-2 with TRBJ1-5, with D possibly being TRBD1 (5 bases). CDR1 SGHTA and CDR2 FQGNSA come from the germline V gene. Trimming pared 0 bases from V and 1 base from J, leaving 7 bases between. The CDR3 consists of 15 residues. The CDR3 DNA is TGTGCCAGCAGCTTAGCGGGGGGAAGCAATCAGCCCCAGCATTTT. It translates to CASSLAGGSNQPQHF.

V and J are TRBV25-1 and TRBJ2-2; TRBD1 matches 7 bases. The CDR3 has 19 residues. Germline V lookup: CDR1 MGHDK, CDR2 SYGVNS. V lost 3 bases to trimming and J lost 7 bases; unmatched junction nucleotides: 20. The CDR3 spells CASSDSFVGGANHNGELFF. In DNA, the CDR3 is TGTGCCAGCAGTGATTCGTTCGTAGGGGGCGCGAATCATAACGGGGAGCTGTTTTTT.

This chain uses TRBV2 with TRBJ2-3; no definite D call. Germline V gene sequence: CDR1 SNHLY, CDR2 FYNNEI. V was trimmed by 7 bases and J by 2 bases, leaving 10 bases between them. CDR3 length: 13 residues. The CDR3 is CASILRLTDTQYF. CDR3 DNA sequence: TGTGCCAGCATATTGCGCCTCACAGATACGCAGTATTTT.

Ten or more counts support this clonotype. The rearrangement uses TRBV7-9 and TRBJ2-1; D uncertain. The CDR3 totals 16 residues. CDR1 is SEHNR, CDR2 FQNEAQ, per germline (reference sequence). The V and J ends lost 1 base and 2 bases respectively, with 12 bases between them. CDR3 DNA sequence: TGTGCCAGCAGCTTAGAAGAGACCGATACCTACAATGAGCAGTTCTTC. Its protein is CASSLEETDTYNEQFF.

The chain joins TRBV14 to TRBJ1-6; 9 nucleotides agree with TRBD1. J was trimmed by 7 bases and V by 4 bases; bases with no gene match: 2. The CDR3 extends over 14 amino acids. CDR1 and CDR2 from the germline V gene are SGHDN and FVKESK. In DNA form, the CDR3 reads TGTGCCAGCAGCCGAGGGACAGGGAATTCACCCCTCCACTTT. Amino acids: CASSRGTGNSPLHF.

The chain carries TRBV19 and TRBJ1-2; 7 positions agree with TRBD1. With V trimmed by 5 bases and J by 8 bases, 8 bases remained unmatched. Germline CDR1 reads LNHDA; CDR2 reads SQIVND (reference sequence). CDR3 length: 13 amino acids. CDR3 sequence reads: CASSLTGDVGYTF. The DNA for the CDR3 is TGTGCCAGTAGTTTAACAGGGGATGTCGGCTACACCTTC. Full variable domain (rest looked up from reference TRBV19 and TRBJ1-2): DGGITQSPKYLFRKEGQNVTLSCEQNLNHDAMYWYRQDPGQGLRLIYYSQIVNDFQKGDIAEGYSVSREKKESFPLTVTSAQKNPTAFYLCASSLTGDVGYTFGSGTRLTVV.